The sequence of this TCR beta chain was determined in a study of shared clonotypes between healthy human individuals. This CDR3 has 17 amino acids. Per the germline V gene, CDR1 is SGHTA and CDR2 is FQGNSA. V was clipped by 4 bases and J by 5 bases; unmatched bases: 10. TCRdb keeps only in-frame clones here, not all; method: immunoSEQ multiplex PCR. The data contain about 1.5 million clones, 98% of them seen just once; the ten biggest clones take up 0.4% to 0.45%. The source of this sequence is a young man in good health. V usage is TRBV7-2 and J usage is TRBJ2-5; 13 bases line up with TRBD2. The material sequenced was naive CD4+ T cells sorted from blood. Sample subset: CD45RA+ positively selected. The CDR3 loop reads CASSSGLAGVVGETQYF. The DNA of the CDR3 is TGTGCCAGCAGCTCAGGACTAGCGGGAGTAGTTGGGGAGACCCAGTACTTC.